Presented here are 25 T cell receptor beta chains from one specimen sequenced in a study of T cell repertoires in cytomegalovirus infection. One entry per CDR3 protein results from TCRdb running MiXCR on the reads. Here the sample spans roughly 640,000 distinct CDR3 sequences, about 24% being singletons. Material for sequencing was CD8+ T cells from PBMCs. The receptors stem from a human donor in good health (CMV status not recorded). Some clones in this sample may be carry-over from other donors' samples.

The rearrangement links TRBV5-1 to TRBJ1-1; D is undetermined. The CDR3 length is 14 residues. V lost 1 base and J 4 bases, leaving 11 bases between the germline ends. Germline lookup yields CDR1 SGHRS and CDR2 YFSETQ. The CDR3 region has the DNA TGCGCCAGCAGCTTGAGCTTTGCACCCACTGAAGCTTTCTTT. This encodes CASSLSFAPTEAFF.

This clonotype appeared many times. The chain uses TRBV7-2 and TRBJ1-1; 12 positions agree with TRBD1. Losses at the gene ends were 2 bases for V and 2 bases for J; bases not matched to a gene: 6. The germline V gene has CDR1 SGHTA and CDR2 FQGNSA. This CDR3 has 17 amino acids. CDR3 nucleotides: TGTGCCAGCAGCTTATATCCGGGACAGGGGGCAAACACTGAAGCTTTCTTT. Its translation: CASSLYPGQGANTEAFF.

This clonotype appeared a few times. This chain connects TRBV6-2 or TRBV6-3 to TRBJ2-2, with 9 bases identical to TRBD2. V lost 4 bases, J lost 2 bases, and 14 bases stayed unmatched. Germline CDR1 and CDR2: MNHEY and SVGEGT. There are 19 residues in the CDR3. The CDR3 nucleotides are TGTGCCAGCAGTTTCGGATTGTATCTAGCGGGGCCTAACACCGGGGAGCTGTTTTTT. It codes for CASSFGLYLAGPNTGELFF.

As regards this clonotype: A much bigger clone sits one base away, suggesting this may be a read error. This chain joins TRBV7-9 and TRBJ2-7, with D perhaps TRBD1 (6 bases). Germline lookup yields CDR1 SEHNR and CDR2 FQNEAQ (reference sequence). This CDR3 has 14 residues. The DNA of the CDR3 is TGTGTCAGCAGCCCCGACAGGATTCCCTACGAGCAGTACTTC. It translates to CVSSPDRIPYEQYF.

The rearrangement uses TRBV28 and TRBJ2-7; TRBD1 agrees at 9 bases. Germline assignment: CDR1 MDHEN and CDR2 SYDVKM. The ends lost 5 bases at V and 1 base at J; junction bases unmatched: 6. The CDR3 loop spans 15 amino acids. The chain's CDR3 is CASSPETGGSYEQYV. As DNA, the CDR3 is TGTGCCAGCAGTCCGGAGACAGGGGGTTCCTACGAGCAGTACGTC.

This clonotype was recorded many times. The chain combines TRBV7-9 with TRBJ2-3, with 8 bases aligning to TRBD2. The CDR3 sequence is 17 residues long. Germline trimming cut 5 bases from V and 2 bases from J; bases unmatched to any gene: 12. CDR1 SEHNR and CDR2 FQNEAQ come from the germline V gene (reference sequence). CDR3 sequence reads: CASSQNAQREFTDTQYF. In DNA, the CDR3 is TGTGCCAGCAGCCAAAATGCCCAGCGGGAGTTCACAGATACGCAGTATTTT. The full variable domain, completed using reference TRBV7-9 and TRBJ2-3, is DTGVSQNPRHKITKRGQNVTFRCDPISEHNRLYWYRQTLGQGPEFLTYFQNEAQLEKSRLLSDRFSAERPKGSFSTLEIQRTEQGDSAMYLCASSQNAQREFTDTQYFGPGTRLTVL.

With regard to this clonotype: A much larger clone differs from this one at a single base, so this may be a read error. V and J are TRBV12-3 or TRBV12-4 and TRBJ1-5, with D uncertain. The CDR3 is 14 residues long. The CDR3 DNA reads TGTGTCAGCAGTCAAGGACCGGTCAATCAGCCCCAGCATTTT. Its translation is CVSSQGPVNQPQHF.

The CDR3 spells CASSQVRGGDEQFF. The DNA of the CDR3 is TGCGCCAGCAGCCAAGTGAGAGGCGGGGATGAGCAGTTCTTC. V is TRBV4-1 and J is TRBJ2-1, with D maybe TRBD2 (6 bases). Trimming pared 1 base from V and 8 bases from J, leaving 12 bases between. Germline V lookup: CDR1 MGHRA, CDR2 YSYEKL. The CDR3 is 14 amino acids.

This clonotype was observed a few times. J is TRBJ2-1 and V is TRBV7-3; D remains ambiguous. Looked up from germline, CDR1 is SGHTA and CDR2 is FQGTGA. The CDR3 consists of 14 residues. Trimming removed 4 bases from V and 5 bases from J, with 12 bases in between. CDR3 protein: CASSSPAVDNEQFF. DNA for the CDR3: TGTGCCAGCAGCTCCCCCGCGGTTGACAATGAGCAGTTCTTC.

This clonotype was counted only a few times. V is TRBV29-1 and J is TRBJ1-1, with a possible D match to TRBD1 (5 bases). V was trimmed by 2 bases and J by 2 bases, leaving 15 bases between them. The germline V gene has CDR1 SQVTM and CDR2 ANQGSEA. The CDR3 length is 15 residues. CDR3 DNA: TGCAGCGTTGAATCGGAGGGGCAACGCAACACTGAAGCTTTCTTT. Protein: CSVESEGQRNTEAFF.

For this clonotype: The junction and the germline gene differ at one end; a read error may be behind it. The rearrangement uses TRBV28 and TRBJ1-1; TRBD1 matches 7 bases. Per the germline V gene, CDR1 is MDHEN and CDR2 is SYDVKM. The CDR3 length is 18 residues. The CDR3 DNA reads as TGTGCCAACAGTCCTTACTGGGCGGACAGGAATTGGGAGACTGAAGCTTTCTTT. It is translated as CANSPYWADRNWETEAFF.

This chain joins TRBV28 and TRBJ2-5; tentative D call: TRBD2 (6 bases). This CDR3 has 13 amino acids. Trimming stripped 6 bases from V and 5 bases from J, with 13 bases between. Germline V gives CDR1 MDHEN, CDR2 SYDVKM. CDR3 region: CASSRGRGETQYF. In nucleotides, the CDR3 is TGTGCCAGCAGCCGGGGACGGGGGGAGACCCAGTACTTC.

This clonotype has ten or more counts. The chain combines TRBV14 with TRBJ2-3; a weak D match, TRBD1 (6 bases). The germline CDR1 and CDR2 sequences are SGHDN and FVKESK. The CDR3 runs 17 residues. Trimming pared 2 bases from V and 4 bases from J, leaving 19 bases between. CDR3 nucleotides: TGTGCCAGCAGCCAACCCCCTAGGGGGTTAGGGGCAGATACGCAGTATTTT. Protein: CASSQPPRGLGADTQYF.

V usage is TRBV18 and J usage is TRBJ1-2; possible D gene TRBD1, 6 bases. V dropped 7 bases and J dropped 4 bases, with 19 bases sitting between them. This CDR3 contains 15 residues. Germline V CDR1 and CDR2: KGHSH, LQKENI. The CDR3, as DNA: TGTGCCAGCTTAGACCTGGGAGGACAGACCTATGGCTACACCTTC. Amino acid sequence: CASLDLGGQTYGYTF.

There are a few counts of this clonotype. The chain is built from TRBV28 and TRBJ1-1, with a tentative D call TRBD1 (5 bases). V gave up 4 bases and J gave up 0 bases, with 12 bases separating them. Looked up from germline, CDR1 is MDHEN and CDR2 is SYDVKM. CDR3 size: 15 residues. CDR3 nucleotide sequence: TGTGCCAGCAGTTCCCAGGGCACCTTGAACACTGAAGCTTTCTTT. Translation gives CASSSQGTLNTEAFF.

The chain carries TRBV27 and TRBJ1-5, with 8 nucleotides matching TRBD1. Trimming removed 5 bases from V and 3 bases from J; junction bases left unmatched: 6. The CDR3 is made up of 15 amino acids. The germline gives CDR1 MNHEY, CDR2 SMNVEV (reference sequence). CDR3 residues: CASSRYRGANQPQHF. Here the CDR3 DNA reads TGTGCCAGCAGTCGTTACAGGGGGGCCAATCAGCCCCAGCATTTT.

The J gene is TRBJ2-3, the V gene TRBV7-9, with TRBD1 matching 9 bases. The CDR3 totals 15 residues. Germline-derived CDR1 and CDR2 are SEHNR and FQNEAQ (reference sequence). Trimming removed 5 bases from V and 2 bases from J; junction bases left unmatched: 5. CDR3 region: CASSVGQGNTDTQYF. In DNA, the CDR3 is TGTGCCAGCAGCGTTGGACAGGGGAACACAGATACGCAGTATTTT. Filled out from reference TRBV7-9 and TRBJ2-3, the complete variable domain reads DTGVSQNPRHKITKRGQNVTFRCDPISEHNRLYWYRQTLGQGPEFLTYFQNEAQLEKSRLLSDRFSAERPKGSFSTLEIQRTEQGDSAMYLCASSVGQGNTDTQYFGPGTRLTVL.

Turning to this clonotype: One end of the junction is discordant with germline, which a read error may explain. This chain connects TRBV15 to TRBJ2-7, with D unclear. This CDR3 contains 16 residues. The germline V gene has CDR1 LNHNV and CDR2 YYDKDF (reference sequence). This chain's CDR3 is CATSNDPGGLSYEQCF. CDR3 nucleotide sequence: TGTGCCACCAGCAATGACCCGGGTGGTCTCTCCTACGAGCAGTGCTTC.

The rearrangement joins TRBV3-1 to TRBJ1-2; D call uncertain. V dropped 1 base and J dropped 4 bases, with 10 bases sitting between them. Germline assignment: CDR1 LGHDT and CDR2 YNNKEL (reference sequence). The CDR3 extends over 14 amino acids. The DNA of the CDR3 is TGTGCCAGCAGCCAAGCACCCTGGGTCTATGGCTACACCTTC. This gives the protein CASSQAPWVYGYTF. Together with reference TRBV3-1 and TRBJ1-2, the CDR3 gives the full variable domain: DTAVSQTPKYLVTQMGNDKSIKCEQNLGHDTMYWYKQDSKKFLKIMFSYNNKELIINETVPNRFSPKSPDKAHLNLHINSLELGDSAVYFCASSQAPWVYGYTFGSGTRLTVV.

The chain joins TRBV29-1 to TRBJ1-2; 7 bases are a match to TRBD1. Germline CDR1 and CDR2: SQVTM and ANQGSEA. The CDR3 covers 14 residues. V shed 3 bases, J shed 5 bases, and the junction held 9 bases outside the gene matches. CDR3 protein: CSVDGDRYGYGYTF. CDR3 in DNA: TGCAGCGTTGATGGGGACAGATATGGTTATGGCTACACCTTC.

As for this clonotype: Since a much larger clone is just one base distant, this may be a read error. This chain links TRBV12-5 with TRBJ1-1; unclear D gene. The CDR3 has 13 amino acids. CDR1 is LGHNT and CDR2 is FRNRAP in the germline V gene. CDR3 sequence: CASGLAWGTEAFF. CDR3 nucleotides: TGTGCTAGTGGGTTGGCTTGGGGCACTGAAGCTTTCTTT.

This chain links TRBV7-9 with TRBJ1-1, with D possibly TRBD1 on 5 matching bases. V was shortened by 4 bases and J by 3 bases, with 15 bases between the two germline ends. This CDR3 contains 15 residues. Germline CDR1 and CDR2: SEHNR and FQNEAQ (reference sequence). CDR3 DNA: TGTGCCAGCAGCTCTGGGACGTACGGTGACACTGAAGCTTTCTTT. It yields the protein CASSSGTYGDTEAFF.

Notes on this clonotype: At one of its ends the junction is not consistent with the germline gene, which may arise from a read error. The V call is TRBV7-8, the J call TRBJ1-1; D is uncertain. Germline V gene lookup returns CDR1 SGHVS and CDR2 FQNEAQ. The CDR3 covers 14 residues. This chain's CDR3 is CTSTGEDSSTEAFF. CDR3 DNA sequence: TGTACCAGCACCGGAGAGGACTCGAGTACTGAAGCTTTCTTT.

This clonotype was seen ten or more times. V gene TRBV6-6 combines with J gene TRBJ2-1; D possibly uses TRBD1 or TRBD2 (6 bases each). Germline values: CDR1 MNHNY, CDR2 SVGAGI (reference sequence). This CDR3 region has 15 residues. V lost 11 bases and J 1 base, leaving 18 bases between the germline ends. CDR3 nucleotides: TGTGCCGGTTCGACAGGCGCGGGGTCCTACAATGAGCAGTTCTTC. Amino acids: CAGSTGAGSYNEQFF.

This clonotype was counted between two and nine times. The chain is built from TRBV20-1 and TRBJ2-7; weak D call: TRBD2 (6 bases). This CDR3 is built from 14 residues. Trimming shortened V by 0 bases and J by 4 bases, and 13 bases separated the two germline ends. The germline V gene has CDR1 DFQATT and CDR2 SNEGSKA (reference sequence). The CDR3 nucleotides read TGCAGTGCTAGAGATCAGAGGGGAGGATACGAGCAGTACTTC. It is translated as CSARDQRGGYEQYF.